This record covers a single TCR beta chain. Germline CDR1 reads KGHSH; CDR2 reads LQKENI. The CDR3 totals 15 residues. The V gene lost 3 bases and the J gene lost 4 bases, with 15 bases spanning the gap. This sample is part of a study of blood T cell repertoires in COVID-19. Sequencing used immunoSEQ multiplex PCR; TCRdb keeps in-frame clones, though not all of them. The table lists some 400,000 clones, roughly nine tenths of them singletons. Sequencing was carried out using PBMCs or T cells enriched from blood (not recorded which). V usage is TRBV18 and J usage is TRBJ1-2; D might be TRBD1 (6 bases). This TCR was sampled from a woman aged 25 to 45 who had recovered from COVID-19. The CDR3 bases are TGTGCCAGCTCACCGCCAGGGGAAACTATCTATGGCTACACCTTC. Translated: CASSPPGETIYGYTF.